These 27 T cell receptor beta chains share one sample of origin, sequenced in a study of T cells in Graves' hyperthyroidism and ophthalmopathy. Amplification targeted TCR beta CDR3 regions from RNA transcripts. RT-PCR in the first round (using the HTBI primer set) targeted the TCR CDR3. Each CDR3 protein gets one entry after TCRdb re-called the multiplex PCR reads with MiXCR. The sample has fewer than 550,000 distinct CDR3 sequences; approximately 14% are singletons. What was sequenced was blood. These receptors came from a woman under 30 with Graves' hyperthyroidism.

This clonotype has a count of ten or more. The V and J genes are TRBV6-1 and TRBJ2-3; D unclear. Per the germline V gene, CDR1 is MNHNS and CDR2 is SASEGT. V was shortened by 1 base and J by 5 bases, with 4 bases between the two germline ends. The CDR3 sequence is 12 residues long. In DNA, the CDR3 is TGTGCCAGCAGTGAAGTAGTAGATACGCAGTATTTT. Protein sequence: CASSEVVDTQYF.

CDR3: CASSKDPGSGNTIYF. The DNA of the CDR3 is TGTGCCAGCAGTAAAGATCCGGGCTCTGGAAACACCATATATTTT. The gene calls are TRBV5-6 and TRBJ1-3; D is undetermined. V was clipped by 5 bases and J by 0 bases, with 12 bases between them. The germline gives CDR1 SGHDT, CDR2 YYEEEE. This CDR3 comprises 15 residues.

This clonotype came up many times. The J gene is TRBJ2-7, the V gene TRBV6-1; no firm D call. V lost 6 bases to trimming and J lost 4 bases, with 16 bases between them. This CDR3 region has 14 residues. Germline CDR1 reads MNHNS; CDR2 reads SASEGT. The CDR3 spells CASSEDGPGYEQYF. The CDR3 DNA is TGTGCCAGCAGCGAGGACGGGCCAGGATACGAGCAGTACTTC.

This clonotype was picked up a small number of times. The chain joins TRBV7-2 to TRBJ2-7, with 11 positions matching TRBD2. J lost 0 bases, V lost 5 bases, and 9 bases had no gene match. CDR3 size: 17 residues. Germline V CDR1 and CDR2: SGHTA, FQGNSA. CDR3 amino acids: CASSPTSGATSSYEQYF. In DNA, the CDR3 is TGTGCCAGCAGCCCGACTAGCGGGGCAACTTCCTCCTACGAGCAGTACTTC.

This clonotype was counted a few times. V and J are TRBV27 and TRBJ1-2; D is perhaps TRBD1 (5 bases). The length of the CDR3 is 13 residues. Trimming shortened V by 8 bases and J by 4 bases, and 14 bases separated the two germline ends. Germline V gene lookup returns CDR1 MNHEY and CDR2 SMNVEV (reference sequence). CDR3 region: CASGIRGSYGYTF. The CDR3 nucleotides read TGTGCCAGCGGCATCCGGGGCTCCTATGGCTACACCTTC.

This clonotype was found many times. The rearrangement uses TRBV5-1 and TRBJ2-4, with a tentative D call TRBD2 (5 bases). The CDR3 is 15 residues long. Trimming removed 3 bases at V and 0 bases at J, with 10 bases between. Germline CDR1 is SGHRS and CDR2 is YFSETQ. The CDR3 bases are TGCGCCAGCAGCTCCACCCGGGGAGCCAAAAACATTCAGTACTTC. Its protein is CASSSTRGAKNIQYF.

This clonotype was detected a few times. The rearrangement joins TRBV7-2 to TRBJ2-5, with 8 bases aligning to TRBD2. Trimming removed 6 bases from V and 10 bases from J; junction bases left unmatched: 22. The CDR3 loop spans 17 amino acids. CDR1 is SGHTA and CDR2 is FQGNSA in the germline V gene. The CDR3 region is CASSLTARRSGGQVQYF. CDR3 DNA sequence: TGTGCCAGCAGTTTAACGGCTAGGCGCAGCGGGGGCCAAGTCCAGTACTTC. Full variable domain (rest looked up from reference TRBV7-2 and TRBJ2-5): GAGVSQSPSNKVTEKGKDVELRCDPISGHTALYWYRQSLGQGLEFLIYFQGNSAPDKSGLPSDRFSAERTGGSVSTLTIQRTQQEDSAVYLCASSLTARRSGGQVQYFGPGTRLLVL.

This clonotype was seen more than once but under ten times. The rearrangement links TRBV18 to TRBJ2-1; 11 nucleotides align to TRBD2. The germline V gene encodes CDR1 KGHSH and CDR2 LQKENI. J gave up 4 bases and V 5 bases, and 4 bases lay outside the gene matches. CDR3 length equals 15 residues. This chain's CDR3 is CASSISSGGYNEQFF. The CDR3 DNA reads TGTGCCAGCTCAATTTCTAGCGGGGGGTACAATGAGCAGTTCTTC.

This clonotype was counted many times. This chain connects TRBV20-1 to TRBJ1-5, with unresolved D. The V and J ends lost 1 base and 7 bases respectively, with 11 bases between them. The V gene's germline CDR1 is DFQATT and CDR2 SNEGSKA (reference sequence). The CDR3 covers 13 residues. CDR3 in DNA: TGCAGTGCTAGAGGGCCCGGTGCACAGCCCCAGCATTTT. Translating it yields CSARGPGAQPQHF.

This clonotype was found many times. The gene calls are TRBV2 and TRBJ2-2; 10 nucleotides align to TRBD2. V shed 9 bases and J 4 bases; nucleotides not matched to a gene: 5. CDR3 length equals 14 residues. Germline-derived CDR1 and CDR2 are SNHLY and FYNNEI. CDR3 residues: CASDSGRSTGELFF. Here the CDR3 DNA reads TGTGCCAGTGATAGCGGGAGGAGCACCGGGGAGCTGTTTTTT.

Comments on this clonotype: This clone may be a read error of a much larger clone one base away. This chain links TRBV20-1 with TRBJ2-1; weak D call: TRBD2 (6 bases). The CDR3 is 14 amino acids. The germline gives CDR1 DFQATT, CDR2 SNEGSKA (reference sequence). V was shortened by 6 bases and J by 4 bases, with 16 bases between the two germline ends. CDR3 sequence reads: CSAPDYPPYNEQFF. CDR3 nucleotide sequence: TGCAGTGCCCCGGACTACCCCCCATACAATGAGCAGTTCTTC.

This clonotype was seen many times. V is TRBV10-2 and J is TRBJ2-7, with unresolved D. The CDR3 has 14 amino acids. Germline assignment: CDR1 WSHSY and CDR2 SAAADI. V dropped 0 bases and J dropped 4 bases, with 10 bases sitting between them. CDR3 bases: TGCGCCAGCAGTGAGTCCTATGGGTGGTACGAGCAGTACTTC. This translates into CASSESYGWYEQYF.

This clonotype came up many times. This rearrangement joins TRBV6-2 or TRBV6-3 to TRBJ2-7; 7 bases fit TRBD2. Germline trimming cut 6 bases from V and 2 bases from J; bases unmatched to any gene: 4. This CDR3 comprises 13 residues. Germline V gene lookup returns CDR1 MNHEY and CDR2 SVGEGT. The CDR3, as DNA: TGTGCCAGCAGCAGCGGGATTACCTACGAGCAGTACTTC. As protein: CASSSGITYEQYF.

The chain carries TRBV5-1 and TRBJ1-1; the D is unclear. Germline V lookup: CDR1 SGHRS, CDR2 YFSETQ. The CDR3 loop spans 18 amino acids. V was shortened by 3 bases and J by 3 bases, with 24 bases between the two germline ends. CDR3 in DNA: TGCGCCAGCAGCTCCCGTCCCCTGGGAAGGGTGAACTACACTGAAGCTTTCTTT. Residues: CASSSRPLGRVNYTEAFF.

The DNA of the CDR3 is TGTGCCAGCGCTCCGGGGGATGAAAAACTGTTTTTT. Amino acids: CASAPGDEKLFF. This chain joins TRBV12-3 or TRBV12-4 and TRBJ1-4, with D perhaps TRBD1 (5 bases). With 8 bases removed from V and 6 bases from J, the gap between germline ends came to 10 bases. This CDR3 is 12 amino acids long.

There are many counts of this clonotype. The gene calls are TRBV7-9 and TRBJ2-7; 7 bases match TRBD1. Looked up from germline, CDR1 is SEHNR and CDR2 is FQNEAQ (reference sequence). The V gene end was trimmed by 1 base and the J gene end by 0 bases; junction bases not matched to a gene: 6. This CDR3 has 16 amino acids. The CDR3 sequence is CASSLGVGGGSYEQYF. The CDR3 bases are TGTGCCAGCAGCTTAGGGGTAGGGGGCGGCTCCTACGAGCAGTACTTC. Variable domain in full (rest from reference TRBV7-9 and TRBJ2-7): DTGVSQNPRHKITKRGQNVTFRCDPISEHNRLYWYRQTLGQGPEFLTYFQNEAQLEKSRLLSDRFSAERPKGSFSTLEIQRTEQGDSAMYLCASSLGVGGGSYEQYFGPGTRLTVT.

This clonotype was picked up many times. CDR3 coding DNA: TGTGCCAGCAGGGGGATTACAGGGGTTATAGAGACCCAGTACTTC. Translation gives CASRGITGVIETQYF. The chain links TRBV28 to TRBJ2-5, with 7 bases lining up with TRBD1. Germline-derived CDR1 and CDR2 are MDHEN and SYDVKM. The CDR3 sequence is 15 residues long. J lost 4 bases, V lost 6 bases, and 11 bases had no gene match. Full variable domain (remainder filled in from reference TRBV28 and TRBJ2-5): DVKVTQSSRYLVKRTGEKVFLECVQDMDHENMFWYRQDPGLGLRLIYFSYDVKMKEKGDIPEGYSVSREKKERFSLILESASTNQTSMYLCASRGITGVIETQYFGPGTRLLVL.

This clonotype was seen ten or more times. The gene calls are TRBV6-1 and TRBJ1-5, with D perhaps matching TRBD1 (5 bases). The CDR3 contains 15 residues. Trimming stripped 0 bases from V and 3 bases from J, with 9 bases between. The germline V gene has CDR1 MNHNS and CDR2 SASEGT. The CDR3 here is CASSEASGNNQPQHF. The CDR3 nucleotides read TGTGCCAGCAGTGAAGCATCAGGGAACAATCAGCCCCAGCATTTT.

Ten or more counts support this clonotype. The V call is TRBV27, the J call TRBJ1-5; D unclear. Deletions cut 6 bases from V and 0 bases from J, with 15 bases between. The CDR3 runs 16 residues. Germline CDR1 is MNHEY and CDR2 is SMNVEV (reference sequence). The CDR3 DNA follows: TGTGCCAGCAGCGATAAGACACGATATAGCAATCAGCCCCAGCATTTT. The encoded protein is CASSDKTRYSNQPQHF.

This clonotype was found many times. J is TRBJ2-7 and V is TRBV10-2, with TRBD1 matching over 10 bases. Losses at the gene ends were 4 bases for V and 4 bases for J; bases not matched to a gene: 4. Germline V CDR1 and CDR2: WSHSY, SAAADI. CDR3 size: 14 residues. CDR3 nucleotides: TGCGCCAGCAGTGGACAGGGGGCGGCTTACGAGCAGTACTTC. Residues: CASSGQGAAYEQYF.

J is TRBJ2-3 and V is TRBV27, with 8 bases identical to TRBD2. Trimming removed 2 bases from V and 6 bases from J; junction bases left unmatched: 7. Germline V lookup: CDR1 MNHEY, CDR2 SMNVEV (reference sequence). The CDR3 totals 15 residues. CDR3 amino acids: CASSLRGGVPDTQYF. The DNA of the CDR3 is TGTGCCAGCAGTTTACGGGGGGGGGTTCCGGATACGCAGTATTTT.

This clonotype has at least ten counts. The chain employs TRBV30 and TRBJ1-6, with D maybe TRBD1 (5 bases). This CDR3 comprises 13 residues. The germline V gene encodes CDR1 GTSNPN and CDR2 SVGIG (reference sequence). V lost 3 bases and J lost 10, with 13 bases in between. The CDR3 spells CAWSTGYDSPLHF. The CDR3 bases are TGTGCCTGGAGCACAGGTTATGACTCACCCCTCCACTTT.

This clonotype was counted at least ten times. J is TRBJ1-1 and V is TRBV15; TRBD1 matches 9 bases. The CDR3 contains 16 residues. V shed 0 bases and J 3 bases; nucleotides not matched to a gene: 5. Per germline, CDR1 LNHNV and CDR2 YYDKDF (reference sequence). DNA of the CDR3: TGTGCCACCAGCAGAGAGGGACAGGGTGGGTACACTGAAGCTTTCTTT. This encodes CATSREGQGGYTEAFF.

This chain uses TRBV5-5 with TRBJ1-2; weak D call: TRBD1 (5 bases). The CDR3 is 13 amino acids. The V gene's germline CDR1 is SGHKS and CDR2 YYEKEE (reference sequence). Trimming left V 4 bases short and J 8 bases short, with 15 bases between. In nucleotides, the CDR3 is TGTGCCAGCAGCCCGCCAGGGTTACGGGGCTACACCTTC. It is translated as CASSPPGLRGYTF.

This clonotype was recorded many times. The gene calls are TRBV11-2 and TRBJ2-7, with 7 bases matching TRBD2. The J segment lost 11 bases and the V segment lost 3 bases, leaving 7 bases of the junction unmatched. The CDR3 totals 12 residues. CDR1 and CDR2 (germline): SGHAT, FQNNGV. The CDR3 DNA sequence: TGTGCCAGCAGCTTCCCGGGGCGGGAGAAGTACTTC. Translated: CASSFPGREKYF.

The sample holds a few counts of this clonotype. The chain uses TRBV4-1 and TRBJ2-1; 12 bases map to TRBD2. CDR3 length equals 17 residues. The germline V gene encodes CDR1 MGHRA and CDR2 YSYEKL. Trimming at V came to 2 bases and at J to 4 bases, leaving 6 bases not matched to a gene. In DNA, the CDR3 is TGCGCCAGCAGCCAACGGTGGACTAGCGGGAATTACAATGAGCAGTTCTTC. This gives the protein CASSQRWTSGNYNEQFF.

This sequence joins TRBV28 and TRBJ2-7, with 8 bases identical to TRBD1. With V trimmed by 6 bases and J by 2 bases, 9 bases remained unmatched. Germline V gene lookup returns CDR1 MDHEN and CDR2 SYDVKM. The CDR3 spans 15 residues. DNA for the CDR3: TGTGCCAGCAGCCAATACCGACAGGGGCCCTACGAGCAGTACTTC. This translates into CASSQYRQGPYEQYF.